This is a list of T cell receptor beta chains from one sample in a study of blood T cells in healthy people across ages. TCRdb processed the 5' RACE reads anew with MiXCR; each CDR3 protein has one entry. The sample consists of 700,000 to 1,000,000 distinct CDR3 sequences, approximately 48% of them appearing once. Sequencing input: blood. The receptors come from a man aged 55 to 70 in good health. Each CDR3 is given with its conserved first and last residue. The D gene is left open where the match is weak. Clone size is shown for a subset of rows, as once, few, many or a class of expanded clone.

j_call,d_call,v_call,clone_size,cdr3_nt,cdr3_aa
TRBJ2-5,TRBD2,TRBV7-2,.,TGTGCCAGCAGCTCGTGGGGACTACTTGGGGAGACCCAGTACTTC,CASSSWGLLGETQYF
TRBJ2-7,TRBD1,TRBV6-6,.,TGTGCCAGCAGCCAAACCCGGGACAGCTACGAGCAGTACTTC,CASSQTRDSYEQYF
TRBJ1-4,TRBD1,TRBV6-5,.,TGTGCCAGCAGTGCGGGACAGAGAGAAAAACTGTTTTTT,CASSAGQREKLFF
TRBJ2-2,.,TRBV2,.,TGTGCCAGCAGTGAGAAGGTTTCGGGGACCGGGGAGCTGTTTTTT,CASSEKVSGTGELFF
TRBJ2-3,TRBD2,TRBV18,.,TGTGCCAGCTCACCGGTACTAGCGCAGGATCCAGATACGCAGTATTTT,CASSPVLAQDPDTQYF
TRBJ2-7,TRBD2,TRBV6-6,.,TGTGCCGGCGACGAGCGGGGGGAGCCGTACGAGCAGTACTTC,CAGDERGEPYEQYF
TRBJ2-7,.,TRBV7-8,.,TGTGTCAGCAGCTCCCCCGACAGATACGAGCAGTACTTC,CVSSSPDRYEQYF
TRBJ2-3,.,TRBV12-3/TRBV12-4,.,TGTGCCAGCAGTTCGGGTAGCGATTCAGGTACGCAGTATTTT,CASSSGSDSGTQYF
TRBJ2-3,TRBD2,TRBV7-9,.,TGTGCCAGCAGCCCCTCTAGCGGGGGGGCAACGGATACGCAGTATTTT,CASSPSSGGATDTQYF
TRBJ2-1,TRBD2,TRBV11-2,.,TGTGCCAGCAGCTTATGGGAGCGGGGACTAGCGGGGGGACCCCTTCGGAATGAGCAGTTCTTC,CASSLWERGLAGGPLRNEQFF
TRBJ2-3,TRBD1,TRBV2,.,TGTGCCAGCAGTGAAGCGGACAGGGCAGATACGCAGTATTTT,CASSEADRADTQYF
TRBJ2-1,.,TRBV20-1,once,TGCAGTGCTAGAGCCGGGGCAGGGGTTAATAATGAGCAGTTCTTC,CSARAGAGVNNEQFF
TRBJ2-3,.,TRBV7-2,.,TGTGCCAGCAGCTTAGAGGTCTTGCGGGGAAGAAGCACAGATACGCAGTATTTT,CASSLEVLRGRSTDTQYF
TRBJ1-5,.,TRBV21-1,.,TGTGCCATTCCAAATCAGCCCCAGCATTTT,CAIPNQPQHF
TRBJ2-7,.,TRBV29-1,many,TGCAGCGTTGTACAGTCCTACGAGCAGTACTTC,CSVVQSYEQYF
TRBJ2-7,.,TRBV6-2/TRBV6-3,few,TGTGCCAGCAGTTACTCGACTTATCAGAACGAGCAGTACTTC,CASSYSTYQNEQYF
TRBJ2-7,.,TRBV6-6,few,TGTGCCAGCAGTTACCTTGGGATGACTCGGTCCTACGAGCAGTACTTC,CASSYLGMTRSYEQYF